Here is one T cell receptor (beta chain) with its context. Trimming removed 1 base from V and 0 bases from J; junction bases left unmatched: 0. This CDR3 is 16 amino acids long. Germline V gives CDR1 ENHRY, CDR2 SYGVKD. The data were obtained in a study of T cells in Graves' hyperthyroidism and ophthalmopathy. The source material, RNA transcripts, was used to amplify TCR beta CDR3 regions. During a first-round RT-PCR of the TCR CDR3, the HTBI primer set was used. TCRdb analysed the multiplex PCR reads with MiXCR anew, one entry per CDR3 protein. This sample has fewer than 650,000 distinct CDR3 sequences; 14% occur once, and the top ten carry about 7%.

This TCR was sampled from a woman in her late teens or twenties with Graves' ophthalmopathy. The genes are TRBV10-3 and TRBJ2-2, with 9 bases that match TRBD2. The sample was blood. CDR3 in DNA: TGTGCCATCAGTGAGTTAGCGGGGGCGAACACCGGGGAGCTGTTTTTT. This translates into CAISELAGANTGELFF.